The 20 T cell receptor beta chains given below trace back to one sample, sequenced in a study of cytomegalovirus exposure and HLA in healthy donors. PCR used 60 Vbeta primers and 13 Jbeta primers. Method: immunoSEQ multiplex PCR; TCRdb's copy keeps in-frame clones and lacks some. The sample holds 180,000 or so clones. The sequenced material came from PBMCs. Receptor source: a boy between 10 and 17 years old in good health and CMV-seronegative.

CDR3 in amino acids: CASSLARLAGGPEETQYF. Here the CDR3 DNA reads TGCGCCAGCAGCTTGGCGCGACTAGCGGGGGGGCCGGAAGAGACCCAGTACTTC. The J gene is TRBJ2-5, the V gene TRBV5-1, with TRBD2 identical over 14 bases. CDR3 length: 18 amino acids. The J segment lost 3 bases and the V segment lost 0 bases, leaving 7 bases of the junction unmatched. The germline CDR1 and CDR2 sequences are SGHRS and YFSETQ. Based on the CDR3 plus reference TRBV5-1 and TRBJ2-5, the full variable domain is KAGVTQTPRYLIKTRGQQVTLSCSPISGHRSVSWYQQTPGQGLQFLFEYFSETQRNKGNFPGRFSGRQFSNSRSEMNVSTLELGDSALYLCASSLARLAGGPEETQYFGPGTRLLVL.

As for this clone: A junction end diverges from the germline sequence, so it may reflect a read error. V and J are TRBV7-2 and TRBJ1-2; 7 nucleotides align to TRBD1. Germline V lookup: CDR1 SGHTA, CDR2 FQGNSA. This CDR3 has 18 amino acids. The CDR3 reads CASGLGGPGQRRNYGYTF. The CDR3 DNA follows: TGTGCCAGCGGCTTAGGGGGCCCGGGTCAACGCCGTAACTATGGCTACACCTTC. The whole variable domain, filled in from reference TRBV7-2 and TRBJ1-2, reads GAGVSQSPSNKVTEKGKDVELRCDPISGHTALYWYRQSLGQGLEFLIYFQGNSAPDKSGLPSDRFSAERTGGSVSTLTIQRTQQEDSAVYLCASGLGGPGQRRNYGYTFGSGTRLTVV.

The chain recombines TRBV2 with TRBJ1-2, with a possible D match to TRBD1 (5 bases). CDR3 length: 15 residues. The V and J ends lost 6 bases and 1 base respectively, with 15 bases between them. CDR1 is SNHLY and CDR2 is FYNNEI in the germline V gene. The CDR3 spells CASSEGWDFNYGYTF. CDR3 sequence (DNA): TGTGCCAGCAGCGAGGGCTGGGACTTTAACTATGGCTACACCTTC.

The chain combines TRBV12-5 with TRBJ2-2; possible D gene TRBD1, 5 bases. Germline values: CDR1 LGHNT, CDR2 FRNRAP. This CDR3 region has 18 residues. Between the trimmed V and J ends, which lost 0 bases and 5 bases, there was a span of 19 bases. CDR3 sequence (DNA): TGTGCTAGTGGTTTGGTCCCATCGACAGTGAGTGTAACCGGGGAGCTGTTTTTT. Translated, it gives CASGLVPSTVSVTGELFF.

This sequence joins TRBV25-1 and TRBJ1-4; D gene ambiguous. Germline loops: CDR1 MGHDK, CDR2 SYGVNS. V gave up 3 bases and J gave up 3 bases, with 17 bases separating them. The CDR3 totals 17 residues. For the CDR3, the DNA is TGTGCCAGCAGTGATCTCGCAGCGGCTGGGTCTAATGAAAAACTGTTTTTT. Protein: CASSDLAAAGSNEKLFF.

The rearrangement uses TRBV11-2 and TRBJ2-1; TRBD1 might be the D (6 bases). This CDR3 contains 13 residues. Trimming cost V 5 bases and J 8 bases, with 13 bases left between them. Per germline, CDR1 SGHAT and CDR2 FQNNGV. This CDR3 reads CASSLTHRDEQFF. The CDR3 DNA is TGTGCCAGCAGCCTAACACACAGGGATGAGCAGTTCTTC.

The chain employs TRBV7-3 and TRBJ1-1; D may be TRBD1 (6 bases). This CDR3 comprises 15 residues. CDR1 SGHTA and CDR2 FQGTGA come from the germline V gene. Trimming left V 5 bases short and J 1 base short, with 14 bases between. The CDR3 nucleotides read TGTGCCAGCAGCCTTACGGACAGCTCGAACACTGAAGCTTTCTTT. Protein sequence: CASSLTDSSNTEAFF.

The chain uses TRBV5-5 and TRBJ2-7, with D possibly being TRBD2 (7 bases). Germline V gives CDR1 SGHKS, CDR2 YYEKEE (reference sequence). V lost 3 bases and J lost 0, with 16 bases in between. The CDR3 loop spans 16 amino acids. The CDR3 DNA is TGTGCCAGCAGCTCCCGGGGCGGGGGCTTCTCCTACGAGCAGTACTTC. Its translation: CASSSRGGGFSYEQYF.

V usage is TRBV6-6 and J usage is TRBJ1-1; D is undetermined. Trimming stripped 6 bases from V and 0 bases from J, with 11 bases between. The CDR3 has 14 residues. In germline, CDR1 is MNHNY, CDR2 SVGAGI (reference sequence). CDR3 coding DNA: TGTGCCAGCAGGGTAGAGGGATTGAACACTGAAGCTTTCTTT. Its translation is CASRVEGLNTEAFF.

The gene calls are TRBV2 and TRBJ2-7, with 8 bases aligning to TRBD2. Germline assignment: CDR1 SNHLY and CDR2 FYNNEI. The J segment lost 5 bases and the V segment lost 5 bases, leaving 11 bases of the junction unmatched. CDR3 length equals 15 residues. This CDR3 is CASSSFPGTRNEQYF. The CDR3, as DNA: TGTGCCAGCAGTTCCTTCCCCGGGACTAGAAACGAGCAGTACTTC.

This chain connects TRBV19 to TRBJ2-5, with TRBD2 identical over 12 bases. Losses at the gene ends were 4 bases for V and 2 bases for J; bases not matched to a gene: 2. The germline V gene encodes CDR1 LNHDA and CDR2 SQIVND (reference sequence). The CDR3 has 15 residues. Written as DNA, the CDR3 is TGTGCCAGTAGTACACTAGCGGGGGGTCAAGAGACCCAGTACTTC. The encoded protein is CASSTLAGGQETQYF.

The genes are TRBV7-2 and TRBJ2-5; a weak D match, TRBD1 (6 bases). Trimming pared 4 bases from V and 3 bases from J, leaving 9 bases between. Germline-derived CDR1 and CDR2 are SGHTA and FQGNSA. CDR3 length: 13 amino acids. Written as DNA, the CDR3 is TGTGCCAGCAGCTCCCACAGGGAAGAGACCCAGTACTTC. Translating gives CASSSHREETQYF.

The chain has TRBV7-9 and TRBJ1-2, with D hard to call. The CDR3 is 15 amino acids. Per the germline V gene, CDR1 is SEHNR and CDR2 is FQNEAQ (reference sequence). V was cut by 1 base and J by 2 bases, with 11 bases left in between. For the CDR3, the DNA is TGTGCCAGCAGCTTAGTCGGGGAACCCAACTATGGCTACACCTTC. Translating gives CASSLVGEPNYGYTF.

V and J are TRBV4-1 and TRBJ2-2, with D unclear. The CDR3 is 15 amino acids. The germline V gene has CDR1 MGHRA and CDR2 YSYEKL. V lost 8 bases and J 0 bases, leaving 13 bases between the germline ends. The CDR3 coding sequence is TGCGCCAGCTCCCCAACCGGGTCGAACACCGGGGAGCTGTTTTTT. Protein: CASSPTGSNTGELFF.

The gene calls are TRBV18 and TRBJ2-3; D is undetermined. The CDR3 is 13 amino acids. The V end was cut by 0 bases, the J end by 6 bases, with 7 bases between. CDR1 and CDR2 from the germline V gene are KGHSH and LQKENI. The DNA for the CDR3 is TGTGCCAGCTCACCACCGGGCTCGGATACGCAGTATTTT. Translated: CASSPPGSDTQYF.

The rearrangement joins TRBV7-2 to TRBJ1-2, with D maybe TRBD1 (5 bases). The germline V and J ends were trimmed by 1 base and 4 bases, with 10 bases remaining between them. The CDR3 totals 14 residues. The germline gives CDR1 SGHTA, CDR2 FQGNSA. CDR3 nucleotides: TGTGCCAGCAGCTTAGGGGGCAGCCTCTATGGCTACACCTTC. It is translated as CASSLGGSLYGYTF.

This rearrangement joins TRBV7-9 to TRBJ1-2; a weak D match, TRBD1 (6 bases). Germline V lookup: CDR1 SEHNR, CDR2 FQNEAQ (reference sequence). The CDR3 is made up of 16 amino acids. Trimming removed 4 bases at V and 0 bases at J, with 15 bases between. CDR3 DNA sequence: TGTGCCAGCAGCTCCTCAAGGGGACAAACTAACTATGGCTACACCTTC. This sequence encodes CASSSSRGQTNYGYTF.

The chain employs TRBV15 and TRBJ1-2; D is possibly TRBD1 (5 bases). V shed 8 bases and J shed 4 bases, with 14 bases lying between them. The CDR3 loop spans 13 amino acids. CDR1 LNHNV and CDR2 YYDKDF come from the germline V gene (reference sequence). The CDR3 here is CATSQGGIYGYTF. The CDR3 nucleotides read TGTGCCACCTCCCAGGGTGGGATCTATGGCTACACCTTC. Combining the CDR3 with reference TRBV15 and TRBJ1-2 gives the whole variable domain DAMVIQNPRYQVTQFGKPVTLSCSQTLNHNVMYWYQQKSSQAPKLLFHYYDKDFNNEADTPDNFQSRRPNTSFCFLDIRSPGLGDTAMYLCATSQGGIYGYTFGSGTRLTVV.

The J gene is TRBJ2-7, the V gene TRBV4-1, with 11 bases that match TRBD1. The CDR3 contains 16 residues. CDR1 and CDR2 (germline): MGHRA, YSYEKL. J lost 3 bases, V lost 3 bases, and 7 bases had no gene match. The DNA of the CDR3 is TGCGCCAGCAGCCAGGCCCAGGGGACAGGGGGCTACGAGCAGTACTTC. Translated: CASSQAQGTGGYEQYF.

V gene TRBV19 combines with J gene TRBJ1-1, with a possible D match to TRBD1 (5 bases). V shed 8 bases and J shed 2 bases, with 15 bases lying between them. Germline V lookup: CDR1 LNHDA, CDR2 SQIVND (reference sequence). CDR3 size: 14 residues. CDR3 amino acids: CASETGVYNTEAFF. DNA for the CDR3: TGTGCCAGTGAGACGGGGGTCTACAACACTGAAGCTTTCTTT.